This TCR beta chain appears in the sequencing data of a study of blood T cell repertoires in COVID-19 (dated by TCRdb to the early 2020s). About the study as a whole: The collaborator samples originated in the United States, Italy and Spain and spanned the acute and convalescent phases of COVID-19. The material from the prospective study consisted of cDNA or gDNA derived from T cells, B-cell-depleted T cells, or PBMCs. The dataset comprised deeply sampled blood TCRbeta repertoires from subjects exposed to, actively infected with, or recovered from COVID-19. The repertoires were made available in a free public database intended to serve as a resource for research on the immune response to SARS-CoV-2. Samples were obtained from the ongoing ImmuneRACE study (first 160 participants) and from some 1,300 subjects provided by 6 global collaborators. A de-identified subject ID, COVID-19 status, age in years and sex were almost always included in the sample metadata. Where available, HLA class I and class II types were obtained from metadata supplied by the sample provider rather than from assay-based typing.

Whole blood was collected in K2EDTA tubes by collaborating institutions according to the institutions' own protocols. For TCRbeta analysis, collaborator samples were shipped as frozen whole blood, as isolated PBMCs, or as DNA extracted from either sample type. On this clone: It lacks a known antigen. Base qualities are not recorded, but no much larger clone differs from it by a single base.

The study at large found these results: How much clinical and demographic metadata was included differed by source and by participant, and the metadata was provided uncurated.

TCRbeta CDR3 regions were amplified from genomic DNA using the immunoSEQ Assay, a bias-controlled multiplex PCR. The paper's processing steps were these. Nucleated cell counts per sample were estimated from amplification of reference gene primers within the assay. To quantify the absolute abundance of each unique TCRbeta CDR3 rearrangement, sequence reads were collapsed and filtered. For each sample, productive Simpson clonality was calculated as the square root of Simpson's diversity index over productive rearrangements. What TCRdb holds here is the immuneACCESS table cut down to in-frame rearrangements. Part of the clones is not present; checked against another copy, under half of the missing clones reflect an unresolved V gene, and the others are unexplained. That table is the source of V, J and clone size, and D and trimming were worked out from the DNA. The table for this sample lists 200,000 to 250,000 clones; 80% to 90% of them were counted only once. The top ten constitute around 1% of the sample.

V is shortened by 1 base, J by 2 bases, and the region joining them spans 14 bases. Including the terminal cysteine and phenylalanine, the CDR3 comprises 16 residues. Only the CDR3 DNA stays, 48 bases, in frame from base 1. The germline V gene provides CDR1 SGHTA and CDR2 FQGNSA. The sequence came from a man aged 35 to 55 with acute or convalescent COVID-19. Sequencing input: peripheral blood. This chain is built from TRBV7-2 and TRBJ1-2; matching of 6 bases hints at TRBD1 as the D gene. The CDR3 has the sequence CASSLGAGALNYGYTF. The bases read TGTGCCAGCAGCTTAGGGGCAGGGGCCCTGAACTATGGCTACACCTTC.